The 8 T cell receptor beta chains given below trace back to one sample, sequenced in a study of blood T cell repertoires in COVID-19. The repertoire was sequenced with immunoSEQ multiplex PCR; TCRdb's copy has only in-frame clones and lacks some. The data contain hundreds of thousands of clones, approximately 88% of them singletons. Sample: peripheral blood. Every receptor here comes from a woman in her 50s with COVID-19, enrolled during active disease.

The chain uses TRBV6-1 and TRBJ2-2; maybe TRBD2 (7 bases). The germline gives CDR1 MNHNS, CDR2 SASEGT. The CDR3 is 16 amino acids. Trimming took 1 base from V and 4 from J, leaving 13 bases between them. The CDR3 protein is CASSEVGGLSTGELFF. As DNA, the CDR3 is TGTGCCAGCAGTGAAGTCGGGGGGCTGAGCACCGGGGAGCTGTTTTTT.

This clone was seen only once. The gene calls are TRBV4-1 and TRBJ1-2; 10 positions agree with TRBD1. The CDR3 covers 15 residues. V shed 1 base, J shed 4 bases, and the junction held 3 bases outside the gene matches. Germline CDR1 and CDR2: MGHRA and YSYEKL. CDR3 sequence reads: CASSQGQGAFYGYTF. CDR3 in DNA: TGCGCCAGCAGCCAAGGACAGGGGGCCTTCTATGGCTACACCTTC.

This rearrangement joins TRBV6-1 to TRBJ2-7; 9 bases align to TRBD1. Germline V lookup: CDR1 MNHNS, CDR2 SASEGT. This CDR3 spans 14 amino acids. The ends lost 3 bases at V and 3 bases at J; junction bases unmatched: 3. CDR3 loop: CASSEKDRGYEQYF. For the CDR3, the DNA is TGTGCCAGCAGTGAGAAGGACAGGGGCTACGAGCAGTACTTC.

This chain joins TRBV6-5 and TRBJ1-6, with 7 bases that match TRBD1. Trimming at V came to 2 bases and at J to 14 bases, leaving 6 bases not matched to a gene. The germline CDR1 and CDR2 sequences are MNHEY and SVGAGI. The CDR3 runs 13 residues. Written as DNA, the CDR3 is TGTGCCAGCAGTTACGACAGGGTTGAATCCCTCCACTTT. Residues: CASSYDRVESLHF.

The chain links TRBV19 to TRBJ1-5; D not certain. Germline CDR1 reads LNHDA; CDR2 reads SQIVND (reference sequence). V dropped 2 bases and J dropped 5 bases, with 4 bases sitting between them. This CDR3 is 12 amino acids long. The DNA of the CDR3 is TGTGCCAGTAGTATATCGGATCAGCCCCAGCATTTT. It encodes CASSISDQPQHF.

The genes are TRBV19 and TRBJ2-3; TRBD2 is a possible D gene (7 bases). V lost 8 bases and J lost 2, with 17 bases in between. The CDR3 loop spans 15 amino acids. Germline V lookup: CDR1 LNHDA, CDR2 SQIVND (reference sequence). The CDR3 loop reads CASDGGPGNTDTQYF. The CDR3 region has the DNA TGTGCCAGTGACGGGGGGCCTGGTAACACAGATACGCAGTATTTT.

This clone was picked up a small number of times. The rearrangement links TRBV5-1 to TRBJ1-2, with 7 bases aligning to TRBD1. The junction had 12 bases not matched to a gene; V was cut back by 4 bases and J by 6 bases. Per germline, CDR1 SGHRS and CDR2 YFSETQ. This CDR3 is built from 15 residues. CDR3 in amino acids: CASSPLQGTPDGYTF. The CDR3 DNA reads TGCGCCAGCAGCCCCTTACAGGGGACACCAGATGGCTACACCTTC.

This chain connects TRBV14 to TRBJ2-1, with 12 bases fitting TRBD2. The germline gives CDR1 SGHDN, CDR2 FVKESK. The CDR3 contains 19 residues. The V gene end was trimmed by 1 base and the J gene end by 4 bases; junction bases not matched to a gene: 11. The chain's CDR3 is CASSQGLAGETLLYNEQFF. Here the CDR3 DNA reads TGTGCCAGCAGCCAAGGACTAGCGGGGGAGACCCTCCTTTACAATGAGCAGTTCTTC.